Detailed here is one TCR beta chain. The sample originates from a study of T cell responses to AZD1222 COVID-19 vaccine. The data were produced by immunoSEQ multiplex PCR, yet TCRdb's version contains in-frame clones alone and is incomplete. The data hold 100,000 to 120,000 clones, with approximately 88% observed a single time. Germline values: CDR1 WSHSY, CDR2 SAAADI. V lost 2 bases to trimming and J lost 6 bases, with 10 bases between them. The CDR3 has 13 residues. This receptor was identified in an adult who received the AZD1222 COVID-19 vaccine. The sample in question was peripheral blood, obtained 28 days after the second AZD1222 dose. This rearrangement joins TRBV10-2 to TRBJ1-2, with D tentatively TRBD1 (6 bases). CDR3 protein: CASSERGYDGYTF. In DNA, the CDR3 is TGCGCCAGCAGTGAGAGGGGGTACGATGGCTACACCTTC.